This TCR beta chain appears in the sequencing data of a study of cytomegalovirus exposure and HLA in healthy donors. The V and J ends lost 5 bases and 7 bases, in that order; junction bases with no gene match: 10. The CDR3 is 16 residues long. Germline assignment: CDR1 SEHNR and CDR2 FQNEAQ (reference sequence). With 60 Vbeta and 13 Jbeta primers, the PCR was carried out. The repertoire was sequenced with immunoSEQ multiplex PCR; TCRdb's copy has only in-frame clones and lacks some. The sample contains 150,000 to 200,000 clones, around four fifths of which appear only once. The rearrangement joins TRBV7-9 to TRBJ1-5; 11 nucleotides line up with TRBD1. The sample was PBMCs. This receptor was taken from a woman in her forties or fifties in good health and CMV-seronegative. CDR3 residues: CASSASGTGGLQPQHF. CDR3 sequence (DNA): TGTGCCAGCAGCGCCTCCGGGACAGGGGGATTGCAGCCCCAGCATTTT. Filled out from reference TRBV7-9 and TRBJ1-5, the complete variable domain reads DTGVSQNPRHKITKRGQNVTFRCDPISEHNRLYWYRQTLGQGPEFLTYFQNEAQLEKSRLLSDRFSAERPKGSFSTLEIQRTEQGDSAMYLCASSASGTGGLQPQHFGDGTRLSIL.